Shown below are 17 T cell receptor beta chains from a single sample sequenced in a study of cytomegalovirus exposure and HLA in healthy donors. This PCR relied on a set of 60 Vbeta primers and 13 Jbeta primers. Profiled with immunoSEQ multiplex PCR; TCRdb holds only in-frame clones, not every one. The data show 150,000 or so clones, just under 85% seen once. Sequencing input: PBMCs. The source is a man aged 30 to 39 in good health and CMV-seropositive.

The rearrangement links TRBV11-1 to TRBJ2-3; 8 positions agree with TRBD1. This CDR3 region has 15 residues. The V and J ends lost 5 bases and 3 bases, in that order; junction bases with no gene match: 7. The germline CDR1 and CDR2 sequences are SGHAT and FQDESV (reference sequence). CDR3 protein: CASSHGQGGTDTQYF. The CDR3 DNA is TGTGCCAGCAGCCACGGACAGGGTGGAACAGATACGCAGTATTTT.

The gene calls are TRBV6-5 and TRBJ1-2; the D gene is possibly TRBD1 (5 bases). The V gene's germline CDR1 is MNHEY and CDR2 SVGAGI. The CDR3 covers 12 residues. Trimming took off 1 base at V and 7 bases at J, with 7 bases between the two ends. CDR3 nucleotides: TGTGCCAGCAGTTACTTCCAGGGTGGCTACACCTTC. Amino acids: CASSYFQGGYTF.

A single count supports this clone. J is TRBJ1-5 and V is TRBV6-1; possible D gene TRBD1, 6 bases. Trimming shortened V by 6 bases and J by 3 bases, and 12 bases separated the two germline ends. Germline CDR1 is MNHNS and CDR2 is SASEGT. The CDR3 contains 14 residues. The CDR3 protein is CASRLAGVNQPQHF. The CDR3 DNA follows: TGTGCCAGCAGATTAGCAGGGGTCAATCAGCCCCAGCATTTT.

This clone has only one observation. V is TRBV4-2 and J is TRBJ2-1, with D perhaps TRBD1 (5 bases). Germline-derived CDR1 and CDR2 are LGHNA and YNFKEQ. Trimming removed 4 bases from V and 5 bases from J, with 18 bases in between. CDR3 length equals 16 residues. Here the CDR3 reads CASSRSRQYYNNEQFF. The CDR3 region has the DNA TGTGCCAGCAGCCGAAGTAGACAGTACTATAACAATGAGCAGTTCTTC.

The chain carries TRBV7-2 and TRBJ1-4; no reliable D call. V was pared by 5 bases and J by 8 bases, with 12 bases between. The CDR3 covers 13 residues. Per the germline V gene, CDR1 is SGHTA and CDR2 is FQGNSA. The CDR3 protein is CASSPSHSEKLFF. The CDR3 bases are TGTGCCAGCAGCCCAAGCCACAGCGAAAAACTGTTTTTT.

This clone was observed once. The rearrangement joins TRBV11-3 to TRBJ1-1; D unresolved. Germline V gene lookup returns CDR1 SGHNT and CDR2 YENEEA. The CDR3 totals 13 residues. V was cut by 11 bases and J by 0 bases, with 13 bases left in between. CDR3 sequence (DNA): TGTGCCTCATCACGGCGGATGAACACTGAAGCTTTCTTT. Amino acid sequence: CASSRRMNTEAFF.

In DNA, the CDR3 is TGTGCCAGCAGCTTGGGAGGACTAGCGGGGGATACGCAGTATTTT. Translated, it gives CASSLGGLAGDTQYF. The chain couples TRBV11-2 to TRBJ2-3; 12 positions match TRBD2. The CDR3 is 15 residues long. Per germline, CDR1 SGHAT and CDR2 FQNNGV. Germline trimming cut 3 bases from V and 6 bases from J; bases unmatched to any gene: 4.

J is TRBJ1-4 and V is TRBV30, with D possibly TRBD1 on 5 matching bases. Germline CDR1 and CDR2: GTSNPN and SVGIG (reference sequence). CDR3 length: 13 amino acids. The ends were cut back, 2 bases at V and 4 bases at J, with 8 bases in the middle. This CDR3 reads CAWSSGINEKLFF. DNA of the CDR3: TGTGCCTGGAGTTCAGGGATTAATGAAAAACTGTTTTTT.

This chain links TRBV28 with TRBJ1-6; 9 nucleotides align to TRBD1. Per germline, CDR1 MDHEN and CDR2 SYDVKM. Trimming removed 2 bases from V and 8 bases from J; junction bases left unmatched: 10. CDR3 length equals 17 residues. CDR3 in DNA: TGTGCCAGCAGTTTAGGGACAGGGCCGAGTACGGATTCACCCCTCCACTTT. Protein product: CASSLGTGPSTDSPLHF.

This clone occurred a few times. This chain links TRBV14 with TRBJ1-1; D remains unclear. Trimming removed 1 base at V and 1 base at J, with 10 bases between. This CDR3 comprises 15 residues. In germline, CDR1 is SGHDN, CDR2 FVKESK. CDR3 nucleotides: TGTGCCAGCAGCCAAGTGGCAGGTTCGAACACTGAAGCTTTCTTT. Its translation: CASSQVAGSNTEAFF.

The rearrangement links TRBV7-2 to TRBJ1-4; a weak D match, TRBD1 (6 bases). The CDR3 loop spans 14 amino acids. Germline CDR1 and CDR2: SGHTA and FQGNSA. V was cut by 5 bases and J by 5 bases, with 12 bases left in between. The CDR3 protein is CASSQDSPNEKLFF. CDR3 DNA: TGTGCCAGCAGCCAGGACAGCCCCAATGAAAAACTGTTTTTT.

The chain employs TRBV4-2 and TRBJ2-1, with TRBD2 matching 11 bases. The V gene's germline CDR1 is LGHNA and CDR2 YNFKEQ. The ends lost 0 bases at V and 5 bases at J; junction bases unmatched: 6. This CDR3 is 17 amino acids long. The CDR3 nucleotides read TGTGCCAGCAGCCAAGAATCTGGGACTAGCGGCAACAATGAGCAGTTCTTC. Translated, it gives CASSQESGTSGNNEQFF.

V and J are TRBV7-3 and TRBJ2-2; TRBD1 agrees at 9 bases. Trimming took 5 bases from V and 4 from J; bases not matched to a gene: 5. Per the germline V gene, CDR1 is SGHTA and CDR2 is FQGTGA. This CDR3 spans 15 amino acids. The DNA of the CDR3 is TGTGCCAGCAGCCCGACAGGGGGAGTCACCGGGGAGCTGTTTTTT. Its translation: CASSPTGGVTGELFF.

The chain couples TRBV9 to TRBJ2-2; the match to TRBD2 covers 11 bases. Germline V lookup: CDR1 SGDLS, CDR2 YYNGEE. The CDR3 contains 18 residues. V was pared by 4 bases and J by 4 bases, with 12 bases of the junction left unmatched. DNA of the CDR3: TGTGCCAGCAGCCCGGCAAATAGCGGGGGGGCGACCACCGGGGAGCTGTTTTTT. Protein sequence: CASSPANSGGATTGELFF.

This sequence joins TRBV9 and TRBJ1-1; D is possibly TRBD1 (5 bases). The V and J ends lost 3 bases and 1 base respectively, with 10 bases between them. Per the germline V gene, CDR1 is SGDLS and CDR2 is YYNGEE. CDR3 length: 14 residues. The CDR3: CASSARAENTEAFF. The CDR3 nucleotides are TGTGCCAGCAGCGCCAGGGCAGAGAACACTGAAGCTTTCTTT.

Notes on this clone: The same CDR3 arises from other DNA sequences in this sample as well. The chain couples TRBV28 to TRBJ1-2; tentative D call: TRBD1 (5 bases). This CDR3 region has 14 residues. Germline values: CDR1 MDHEN, CDR2 SYDVKM. The V and J ends lost 4 bases and 4 bases respectively, with 13 bases between them. The CDR3 coding sequence is TGTGCCAGCAGTTCCAGCAGGGTACCCTATGGCTACACCTTC. Translation: CASSSSRVPYGYTF.

J is TRBJ2-7 and V is TRBV6-1; possibly TRBD2 for D (6 bases). The CDR3 runs to 13 residues. The V gene's germline CDR1 is MNHNS and CDR2 SASEGT. Trimming stripped 6 bases from V and 4 bases from J, with 13 bases between. The CDR3 coding sequence is TGTGCCAGCAGGCAGGGACTTACTTACGAGCAGTACTTC. Amino acids: CASRQGLTYEQYF.